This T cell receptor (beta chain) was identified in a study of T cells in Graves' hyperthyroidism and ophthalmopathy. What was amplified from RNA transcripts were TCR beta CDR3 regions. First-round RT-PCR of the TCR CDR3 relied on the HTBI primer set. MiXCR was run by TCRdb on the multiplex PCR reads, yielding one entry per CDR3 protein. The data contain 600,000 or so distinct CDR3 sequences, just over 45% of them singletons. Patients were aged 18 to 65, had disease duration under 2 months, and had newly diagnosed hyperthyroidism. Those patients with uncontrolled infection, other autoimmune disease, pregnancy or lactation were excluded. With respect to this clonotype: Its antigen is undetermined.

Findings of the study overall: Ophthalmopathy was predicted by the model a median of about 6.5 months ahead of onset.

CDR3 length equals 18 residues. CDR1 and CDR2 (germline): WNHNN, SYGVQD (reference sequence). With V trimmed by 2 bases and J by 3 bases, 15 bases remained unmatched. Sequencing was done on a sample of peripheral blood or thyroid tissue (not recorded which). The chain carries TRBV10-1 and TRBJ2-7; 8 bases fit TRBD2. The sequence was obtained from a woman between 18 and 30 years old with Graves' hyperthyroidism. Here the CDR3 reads CASSEPAEGGLAFYEQYF. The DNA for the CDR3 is TGCGCCAGCAGTGAGCCCGCAGAGGGCGGACTAGCATTCTACGAGCAGTACTTC.